The present T cell receptor beta chain was sequenced within a study of tumor and adjacent non-tumor tissue in lung cancer (dated by TCRdb to the late 2010s). Regarding the research as a whole: By cancer type, the cohort comprised 12 to 13 adenocarcinoma patients, 2 squamous cell carcinoma patients and 1 small cell lung cancer patient. Ages among the roughly 15 patients ranged from about 31 to 76 years, there were some 10 men and 5 women, and disease was at TNM stage I to III. Sequencing generated a total of approximately 130 million productive TCRbeta reads, averaging about 4 million reads per sample. The study compared bulk TCRbeta repertoires between lung tumor tissue and matched distant non-tumor lung tissue from fewer than 18 lung cancer patients. For each patient, one tumor sample and one normal lung sample were taken, giving around 31 paired specimens that underwent TCRbeta CDR3 sequencing. Paper-wide results and their limitations: Tumor tissue showed significantly higher TCR diversity (inverse Simpson) than normal lung tissue, at around 450 vs 150 (P = 0.0075, Mann-Whitney U test). TCR diversity was significantly higher in younger patients, and higher tumor TCR diversity was associated with shorter overall and disease-free survival. In normal lung, the top 100 clones accounted for a significantly larger cumulative share of the repertoire than in tumor tissue. Peripheral blood was not sequenced, so blood TCRbeta repertoires were not examined in the lung cancer patients of the study. Only approximately 14 patients were in the cohort, and the authors stated that larger samples and more detailed clinical data are needed. The sequencing platform is not named in the methods, and unique molecular identifiers are not mentioned.

On this clonotype itself: Its antigen target is currently unknown. The missing conserved phenylalanine or tryptophan at the end of this CDR3 makes a read error likely. It is unclear where the CDR3 begins or ends on the DNA, so no DNA is shown, and the CDR3 is as TCRdb lists it.

From a lookup of the germline V gene, CDR1 and CDR2 are MDHEN and SYDVKM. The CDR3 length equals 13 residues, ends included. The method behind the library was multiplex PCR. Sequencing took place on an Illumina HiSeq 2500. Following protocols modified from ARM-PCR, the researchers constructed TCRbeta libraries through three rounds of nested PCR with primers (Table S4). Before sequencing, PCR products of 200-500 bp were cut from the gel and purified using the QIAquick gel extraction kit. Turning to the authors' computational methods: Reads were cleaned using Trimmomatic, were merged into complete CDR3 sequences using FLASH, and were assigned to V(D)J germline segments using MiTCR. Clonal diversity was computed as the inverse Simpson's index with VDJtools. A read counted as productive if the sequence was in-frame and lacked a premature stop codon. TCRdb applied fastp at Q25 and MiXCR to the public reads, then kept only in-frame beta chains. Records with the same CDR3 protein are collapsed into one entry carrying the most frequent genes and DNA. The V and J calls, along with clone size, are taken from TCRdb and not from the paper's own processing. The sample has around 99,000 distinct CDR3 sequences on record, approximately 71% of them singletons. Under 45% of the sample comes from the top ten.

RNA was extracted from bulk unsorted tissue and checked for quality with a NanoDrop ND-1000 and an Agilent 2100. Donors were newly diagnosed lung cancer patients admitted for thoracic surgery in China between August and November 2014, without prior chemotherapy. Anyone who had undergone radiotherapy or chemotherapy before, or who had another cancer at the same time, was left out of the study. Pieces of surgical tissue measuring roughly 1-2.2 cm3 were kept in RNAlater solution and stored at -80 degrees C until use. The chain is encoded by TRBV28 joined to TRBJ2-1. The specimen sequenced was lung tumor tissue. This sequence was found in a woman aged 60-70 years with non-small cell lung cancer. The CDR3 has the sequence CASSLSRYNERFL.